This is a list of T cell receptor beta chains from one sample in a study of shared clonotypes between healthy human individuals. This table comes from immunoSEQ multiplex PCR, and its TCRdb copy is limited to in-frame clones, with some not included. The repertoire holds 1.5 million to 2.5 million clones, about 95% seen once, with around 1% in the top ten. Specimen: naive CD8+ T cells sorted from blood. The receptor set was obtained from a man between 18 and 35 years old in good health. Each CDR3 is given with its conserved first and last residue. D genes are given only for firm matches. Not all rows give a size; the values are once, few, many and, for expanded clones, a class.

TRBJ2-7 - - 14 TRBV6-1 CASSEVPLSYEQYF TGTGCCAGCAGTGAAGTTCCCCTCTCCTACGAGCAGTACTTC
TRBJ2-3 TRBD2 - 16 TRBV11-2 CASSLGVSGRTDTQYF TGTGCCAGCAGCTTAGGGGTTAGCGGGAGGACAGATACGCAGTATTTT
TRBJ2-5 TRBD2 - 17 TRBV4-1 CASSQDPGGGVRETQYF TGCGCCAGCAGCCAAGACCCCGGGGGGGGCGTGAGGGAGACCCAGTACTTC
TRBJ2-5 TRBD1 once 16 TRBV11-2 CASSAGKGGVQETQYF TGTGCCAGCAGCGCCGGGAAAGGGGGCGTTCAAGAGACCCAGTACTTC
TRBJ2-1 TRBD2 - 16 TRBV9 CASSGGLAGGKNEQFF TGTGCCAGCAGCGGGGGACTAGCGGGAGGTAAGAATGAGCAGTTCTTC
TRBJ1-5 - - 15 TRBV27 CASSLVGDSNQPQHF TGTGCCAGCAGTTTGGTCGGGGATAGCAATCAGCCCCAGCATTTT
TRBJ2-7 TRBD1 once 16 TRBV7-8 CASSLGGTGITYEQYF TGTGCCAGCAGCTTAGGGGGGACAGGGATAACCTACGAGCAGTACTTC
TRBJ1-5 - - 13 TRBV27 CASSYGANQPQHF TGTGCCAGCAGTTACGGCGCCAATCAGCCCCAGCATTTT
TRBJ1-1 TRBD1 - 15 TRBV15 CATSRETGLNTEAFF TGTGCCACCAGCAGAGAGACAGGGCTGAACACTGAAGCTTTCTTT
TRBJ2-7 - - 13 TRBV6-1 CASSERGLGEQYF TGTGCCAGCAGTGAAAGAGGTCTGGGGGAGCAGTACTTC
TRBJ1-1 - - 14 TRBV5-6 CASSWGREGTEAFF TGTGCCAGCAGCTGGGGCAGGGAGGGAACTGAAGCTTTCTTT
TRBJ2-5 - - 12 TRBV13 CASSLGPETQYF TGTGCCAGCAGCTTAGGCCCGGAGACCCAGTACTTC
TRBJ2-5 - - 13 TRBV28 CASSFGNQETQYF TGTGCCAGCAGTTTCGGCAATCAAGAGACCCAGTACTTC
TRBJ1-5 - - 14 TRBV6-1 CASSMGGVGQPQHF TGTGCCAGCAGTATGGGAGGGGTGGGTCAGCCCCAGCATTTT
TRBJ2-7 - - 14 TRBV5-6 CASSLGSLPYEQYF TGTGCCAGCAGCTTGGGCAGTTTACCCTACGAGCAGTACTTC
TRBJ2-7 TRBD2 - 14 TRBV7-9 CASSMSGSRYEQYF TGTGCCAGCAGCATGAGCGGGAGCCGGTACGAGCAGTACTTC
TRBJ2-1 - - 15 TRBV5-1 CASSSITLAYNEQFF TGCGCCAGCAGCTCGATAACTCTAGCTTACAATGAGCAGTTCTTC
TRBJ1-2 - - 13 TRBV6-1 CASSQRPEKGYTF TGTGCCAGCAGTCAACGGCCAGAAAAGGGCTACACCTTC
TRBJ1-2 - - 12 TRBV30 CAWSEDDYGYTF TGTGCCTGGAGCGAGGACGACTATGGCTACACCTTC
TRBJ2-7 TRBD1 - 16 TRBV11-3 CASSFCQGALPYEQYF TGTGCCAGCAGCTTCTGCCAGGGGGCGCTCCCCTACGAGCAGTACTTC
TRBJ1-1 - - 14 TRBV5-1 CASTGVGVDTEAFF TGCGCCAGCACCGGTGTGGGAGTGGACACTGAAGCTTTCTTT
TRBJ2-7 TRBD1 - 13 TRBV5-6 CASGGTGIYEQYF TGTGCCAGCGGGGGGACAGGGATATACGAGCAGTACTTC
TRBJ1-5 - - 14 TRBV19 CASSIRDYSQPQHF TGTGCCAGTAGTATTCGGGACTATAGTCAGCCCCAGCATTTT
TRBJ2-1 TRBD1 - 16 TRBV5-6 CASSLAQDRGANEQFF TGTGCCAGCAGCTTGGCGCAGGACAGGGGGGCTAATGAGCAGTTCTTC
TRBJ2-1 TRBD2 - 16 TRBV19 CASSMGSGGTYNEQFF TGTGCCAGTAGTATGGGTAGCGGGGGGACTTACAATGAGCAGTTCTTC
TRBJ2-2 - - 15 TRBV19 CASSIDLEVTGELFF TGTGCCAGTAGTATAGATCTAGAAGTCACCGGGGAGCTGTTTTTT
TRBJ2-3 - - 15 TRBV7-9 CASSPFTPDTDTQYF TGTGCCAGCAGCCCTTTCACGCCAGACACAGATACGCAGTATTTT
TRBJ2-5 TRBD1 - 14 TRBV28 CASSTTGGSETQYF TGTGCCAGCAGTACGACAGGGGGAAGTGAGACCCAGTACTTC
TRBJ2-5 - - 16 TRBV4-1 CASSQPIGQIQETQYF TGCGCCAGCAGCCAACCGATAGGACAGATCCAAGAGACCCAGTACTTC
TRBJ2-7 - - 12 TRBV5-6 CASSAQSYEQYF TGTGCCAGCAGCGCACAGAGTTACGAGCAGTACTTC
TRBJ1-4 - - 14 TRBV11-2 CASSLGFGDEKLFF TGTGCCAGCAGCTTAGGGTTCGGGGATGAAAAACTGTTTTTT
TRBJ1-3 - - 15 TRBV4-2 CASSQMGEGGNTIYF TGTGCCAGCAGCCAAATGGGAGAAGGCGGAAACACCATATATTTT
TRBJ2-7 - - 15 TRBV10-2 CASSLGLVASHEQYF TGCGCCAGCAGTTTGGGGCTGGTAGCGTCCCACGAGCAGTACTTC
TRBJ2-5 - - 14 TRBV30 CAWSEGRLQETQYF TGTGCCTGGAGTGAAGGCAGACTCCAAGAGACCCAGTACTTC
TRBJ2-7 TRBD2 - 14 TRBV7-2 CASSFKTSGGPLYF TGTGCCAGCAGCTTTAAAACTAGCGGGGGGCCTCTGTACTTC
TRBJ2-3 TRBD1 - 13 TRBV4-1 CASSQGQASSQYF TGCGCCAGCAGCCAGGGACAGGCTTCATCGCAGTATTTT
TRBJ2-1 TRBD2 - 15 TRBV27 CASSPSGSRYNEQFF TGTGCCAGCAGTCCAAGCGGGAGTCGATACAATGAGCAGTTCTTC
TRBJ2-7 - - 13 TRBV28 CASSFLDPLEQYF TGTGCCAGCAGTTTTCTAGATCCGCTCGAGCAGTACTTC
TRBJ1-2 - - 14 TRBV2 CASHEEGGSYGYTF TGTGCCAGCCATGAAGAGGGGGGCAGCTATGGCTACACCTTC
TRBJ1-1 - - 12 TRBV6-1 CASSPGTVEAFF TGTGCCAGCAGTCCCGGGACGGTTGAAGCTTTCTTT
TRBJ1-1 - - 15 TRBV25-1 CASSDPTGAGVRAFF TGTGCCAGCAGTGACCCCACGGGGGCCGGGGTTCGGGCTTTCTTT
TRBJ1-6 - - 13 TRBV19 CASSIDFYSPLHF TGTGCCAGTAGTATAGACTTCTATTCACCCCTCCACTTT